The 7 T cell receptor beta chains below come from one sample, sequenced in a study of CD8+ T cells in alopecia areata. Extracted RNA was reverse transcribed into cDNA, the sequencing template. The assay was immunoSEQ multiplex PCR, and TCRdb's table has in-frame clones only and misses some. The table includes approximately 210,000 clones, 60% detected once. Treatment of the sample: oral pan-JAK inhibitor, 5-10 mg twice daily. Source: CD4+ T cells sorted from blood, taken at week 24, from a patient treated with tofacitinib. Receptors were obtained from a human donor with alopecia areata.

V and J are TRBV30 and TRBJ2-1; D is unclear. This CDR3 has 11 amino acids. Trimming shortened V by 1 base and J by 8 bases, and 6 bases separated the two germline ends. Germline V lookup: CDR1 GTSNPN, CDR2 SVGIG (reference sequence). CDR3 region: CAWSGRYEQFF. For the CDR3, the DNA is TGTGCCTGGAGTGGACGCTATGAGCAGTTCTTC.

The CDR3 sequence: CASSQLSGPQETQYF. DNA of the CDR3: TGTGCCAGCAGCCAGTTATCAGGCCCCCAAGAGACCCAGTACTTC. The chain has TRBV7-7 and TRBJ2-5; no firm D call. The germline V gene has CDR1 SSHAT and CDR2 FNYEAQ (reference sequence). The CDR3 covers 15 residues. V was cut by 5 bases and J by 1 base, with 14 bases left in between.

The chain has TRBV29-1 and TRBJ2-2; D not resolved. With 4 bases removed from V and 7 bases from J, the gap between germline ends came to 4 bases. CDR1 SQVTM and CDR2 ANQGSEA come from the germline V gene. The length of the CDR3 is 10 residues. The DNA for the CDR3 is TGCAGCGTTGGTGACGGGGAGCTGTTTTTT. Protein product: CSVGDGELFF.

This chain links TRBV4-3 with TRBJ1-2; D may be TRBD1 (5 bases). The germline gives CDR1 LGHNA, CDR2 YSLEER. The CDR3 has 16 amino acids. V gave up 0 bases and J gave up 2 bases, with 13 bases separating them. CDR3 nucleotides: TGCGCCAGCAGCCAAGATGAGACAGAAAAGAACTATGGCTACACCTTC. Translation gives CASSQDETEKNYGYTF.

J is TRBJ1-2 and V is TRBV30; the D is unclear. The V end was cut by 4 bases, the J end by 6 bases, with 9 bases between. The CDR3 is 11 amino acids. CDR1 and CDR2 (germline): GTSNPN, SVGIG (reference sequence). This chain's CDR3 is CAWNGENGYTF. Written as DNA, the CDR3 is TGTGCCTGGAATGGGGAGAATGGCTACACCTTC.

The J gene is TRBJ1-2, the V gene TRBV23-1; possibly TRBD1 for D (6 bases). TRBV23-1 is flagged as an ORF with uncertain function. This CDR3 contains 15 residues. Deletions cut 7 bases from V and 1 base from J, with 16 bases between. This CDR3 is CASTHFRGGNYGYTF. The CDR3, as DNA: TGCGCCAGCACTCACTTTAGGGGGGGTAACTATGGCTACACCTTC.

The V and J genes are TRBV20-1 and TRBJ2-7; D not resolved. Germline V lookup: CDR1 DFQATT, CDR2 SNEGSKA (reference sequence). Trimming took off 1 base at V and 4 bases at J, with 5 bases between the two ends. CDR3 length equals 11 residues. As DNA, the CDR3 is TGCAGTGCTAGAGGGCATTACGAGCAGTACTTC. This sequence encodes CSARGHYEQYF.